The T cell receptor (beta chain) described here comes from a study of cytomegalovirus exposure and HLA in healthy donors. The PCR ran on 60 Vbeta and 13 Jbeta primers. Clones were sequenced by immunoSEQ multiplex PCR, and TCRdb holds only the in-frame ones, with some missing. The sample shows under 200,000 clones, 77% of them seen only once. Germline loops: CDR1 LNHNV, CDR2 YYDKDF (reference sequence). The CDR3 runs 14 residues. V was shortened by 7 bases and J by 8 bases, with 17 bases between the two germline ends. The chain joins TRBV15 to TRBJ1-4; D call uncertain. The source material was PBMCs. This receptor was obtained from a middle-aged woman in good health and CMV-seropositive. CDR3 nucleotides: TGTGCCACCAAAAAACACGGCGTGGGCGAAAAACTGTTTTTT. It translates to CATKKHGVGEKLFF.